A selection of T cell receptor beta chains follows, all from one sample in a study of blood T cell repertoires in COVID-19. Assay: immunoSEQ multiplex PCR; the TCRdb copy retains only in-frame clones and omits some. The sample carries over 130,000 clones, about 87% recorded once. The specimen was peripheral blood. The source is a human donor in a cohort sampled during active COVID-19. Each CDR3 is given with its conserved first and last residue. D genes are given only for firm matches. Rows give clone size only sometimes, using once, few, many, or a class for an expanded clone.

d_call j_call v_call clone_size cdr3_aa cdr3_nt
TRBD1 TRBJ2-5 TRBV11-3 . CASSLDGTGAYETQYF TGTGCCAGCAGCTTAGATGGAACAGGGGCTTATGAGACCCAGTACTTC
TRBD1 TRBJ1-5 TRBV6-6 . CASRTSDRALAPQHF TGTGCCAGCAGAACCTCAGACAGGGCACTTGCGCCCCAGCATTTT
TRBD1 TRBJ2-7 TRBV28 . CASSSGGSEQYF TGTGCCAGCAGTTCAGGGGGCTCCGAGCAGTACTTC
TRBD1 TRBJ1-3 TRBV11-2 . CASRTTGAGNTIYF TGTGCCAGCAGAACCACAGGGGCTGGAAACACCATATATTTT
TRBD1 TRBJ2-1 TRBV11-2 . CASSLDTGAHEQFF TGTGCCAGCAGCCTGGATACAGGGGCCCATGAGCAGTTCTTC
. TRBJ2-3 TRBV2 once CASSGGRGGTDTQYF TGTGCCAGCAGTGGTGGTAGGGGGGGGACAGATACGCAGTATTTT
TRBD2 TRBJ2-3 TRBV25-1 . CASSDPSGRAGMDTQYF TGTGCCAGCAGTGATCCTAGCGGGAGGGCCGGGATGGATACGCAGTATTTT
. TRBJ2-5 TRBV28 few CATKKGPTYRETQYF TGTGCCACCAAGAAGGGCCCCACATACAGGGAGACCCAGTACTTC
TRBD1 TRBJ2-1 TRBV6-6 . CASRLKGQGGSYNEQFF TGTGCCAGCCGTCTGAAGGGACAGGGAGGTTCCTACAATGAGCAGTTCTTC
TRBD2 TRBJ2-3 TRBV4-2 . CASSRTSGGISSTDTQYF TGTGCCAGCAGCCGGACTAGCGGGGGGATTTCGAGCACAGATACGCAGTATTTT